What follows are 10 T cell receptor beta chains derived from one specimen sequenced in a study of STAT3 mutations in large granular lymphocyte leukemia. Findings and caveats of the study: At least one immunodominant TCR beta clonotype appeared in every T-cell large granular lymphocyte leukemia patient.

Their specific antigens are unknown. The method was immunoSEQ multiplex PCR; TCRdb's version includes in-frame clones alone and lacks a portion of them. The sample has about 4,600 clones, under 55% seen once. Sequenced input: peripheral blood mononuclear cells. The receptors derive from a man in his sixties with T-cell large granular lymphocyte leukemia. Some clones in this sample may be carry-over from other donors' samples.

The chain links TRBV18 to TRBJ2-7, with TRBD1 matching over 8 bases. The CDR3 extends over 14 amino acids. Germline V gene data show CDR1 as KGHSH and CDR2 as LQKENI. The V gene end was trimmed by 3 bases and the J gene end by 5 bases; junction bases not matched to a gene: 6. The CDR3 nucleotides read TGTGCCAGCTCACCGGACAGGGATCCGAACGAGCAGTACTTC. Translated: CASSPDRDPNEQYF.

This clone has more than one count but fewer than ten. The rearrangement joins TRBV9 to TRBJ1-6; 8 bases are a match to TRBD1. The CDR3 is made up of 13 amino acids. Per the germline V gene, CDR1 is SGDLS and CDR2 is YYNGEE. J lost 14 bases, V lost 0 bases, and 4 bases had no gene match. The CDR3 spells CASSVDTGGALHF. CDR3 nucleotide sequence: TGTGCCAGCAGCGTAGACACAGGGGGGGCCCTCCACTTT.

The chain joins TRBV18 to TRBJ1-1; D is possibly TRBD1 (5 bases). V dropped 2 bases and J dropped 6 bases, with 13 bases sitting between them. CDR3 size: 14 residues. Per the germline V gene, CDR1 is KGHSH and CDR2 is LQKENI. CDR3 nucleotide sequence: TGTGCCAGCTCACCAAAGGGGAGAAGCTCTGAAGCTTTCTTT. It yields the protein CASSPKGRSSEAFF.

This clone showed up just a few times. DNA for the CDR3: TGTGCCAGCAGTTACTCGGGACAGGTCTACGAGCAGTACTTC. Its translation: CASSYSGQVYEQYF. The chain combines TRBV6-6 with TRBJ2-7, with 8 bases matching TRBD1. Germline CDR1 MNHNY, CDR2 SVGAGI (reference sequence). The CDR3 is 14 residues long. V dropped 0 bases and J dropped 3; count of bases not matched to a gene: 1.

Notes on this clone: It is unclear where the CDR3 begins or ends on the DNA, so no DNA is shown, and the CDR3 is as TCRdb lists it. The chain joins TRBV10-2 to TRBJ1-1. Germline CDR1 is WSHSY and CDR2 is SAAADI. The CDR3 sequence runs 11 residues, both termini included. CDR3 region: CASSVGDGTFF.

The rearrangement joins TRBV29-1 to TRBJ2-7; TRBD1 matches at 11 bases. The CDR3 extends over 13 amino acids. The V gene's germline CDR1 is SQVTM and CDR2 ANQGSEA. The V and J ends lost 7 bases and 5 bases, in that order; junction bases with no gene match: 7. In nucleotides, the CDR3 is TGCAGCGCTGGGACAGGGGGTAGCAACGAGCAGTACTTC. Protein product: CSAGTGGSNEQYF.

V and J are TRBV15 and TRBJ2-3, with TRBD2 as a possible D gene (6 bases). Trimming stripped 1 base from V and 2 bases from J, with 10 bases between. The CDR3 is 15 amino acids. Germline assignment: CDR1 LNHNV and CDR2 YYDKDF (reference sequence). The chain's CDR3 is CATSRVADNTDTQYF. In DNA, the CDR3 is TGTGCCACCAGCAGAGTAGCGGATAACACAGATACGCAGTATTTT.

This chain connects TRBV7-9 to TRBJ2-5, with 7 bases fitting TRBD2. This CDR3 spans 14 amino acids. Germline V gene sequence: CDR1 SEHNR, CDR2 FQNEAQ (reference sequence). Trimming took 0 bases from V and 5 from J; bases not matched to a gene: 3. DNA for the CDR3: TGTGCCAGCAGCTTAGCGGGGGGGGTGGAGACCCAGTACTTC. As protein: CASSLAGGVETQYF.

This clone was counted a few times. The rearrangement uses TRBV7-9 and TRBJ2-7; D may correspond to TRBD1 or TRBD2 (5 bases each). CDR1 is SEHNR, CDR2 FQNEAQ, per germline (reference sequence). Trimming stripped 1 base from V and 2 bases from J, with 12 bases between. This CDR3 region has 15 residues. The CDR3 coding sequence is TGTGCCAGCAGCTTAGGAGGGGCTCGGACCTACGAGCAGTACTTC. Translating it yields CASSLGGARTYEQYF.

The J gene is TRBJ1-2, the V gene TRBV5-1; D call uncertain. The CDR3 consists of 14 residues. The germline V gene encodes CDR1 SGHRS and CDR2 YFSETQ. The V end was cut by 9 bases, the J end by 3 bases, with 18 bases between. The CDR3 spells CATTAFPGYYGYTF. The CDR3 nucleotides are TGCGCCACTACAGCGTTCCCGGGTTACTATGGCTACACCTTC.